Detailed here is one T cell receptor (beta chain). Its antigen is currently unknown. One entry per CDR3 protein results from TCRdb running MiXCR on the 5' RACE reads. There are over 550,000 distinct CDR3 sequences in the sample; 7% to 7.5% occur only once, and 1.6% lies in the top ten. The data derive from a study of identical twins. The study, taken as a whole, reports: Insertions ran lower in abundant cord blood beta clonotypes, though not in memory repertoires. The analysis was cross-sectional rather than longitudinal within donors.

The CDR3 is made up of 14 amino acids. The germline V gene has CDR1 MGHRA and CDR2 YSYEKL. Trimming removed 4 bases at V and 3 bases at J, with 12 bases between. This sample also belongs to another study, concerning yellow fever vaccine responses in identical twins.

This chain uses TRBV4-1 with TRBJ1-1; tentative D call: TRBD1 (6 bases). This clonotype was obtained from a woman aged 18-35 years in good health. The sample comprised PBMCs. For the CDR3, the DNA is TGCGCCAGCAGCCTAACAGGGTTGTACACTGAAGCTTTCTTT. Amino acids: CASSLTGLYTEAFF.